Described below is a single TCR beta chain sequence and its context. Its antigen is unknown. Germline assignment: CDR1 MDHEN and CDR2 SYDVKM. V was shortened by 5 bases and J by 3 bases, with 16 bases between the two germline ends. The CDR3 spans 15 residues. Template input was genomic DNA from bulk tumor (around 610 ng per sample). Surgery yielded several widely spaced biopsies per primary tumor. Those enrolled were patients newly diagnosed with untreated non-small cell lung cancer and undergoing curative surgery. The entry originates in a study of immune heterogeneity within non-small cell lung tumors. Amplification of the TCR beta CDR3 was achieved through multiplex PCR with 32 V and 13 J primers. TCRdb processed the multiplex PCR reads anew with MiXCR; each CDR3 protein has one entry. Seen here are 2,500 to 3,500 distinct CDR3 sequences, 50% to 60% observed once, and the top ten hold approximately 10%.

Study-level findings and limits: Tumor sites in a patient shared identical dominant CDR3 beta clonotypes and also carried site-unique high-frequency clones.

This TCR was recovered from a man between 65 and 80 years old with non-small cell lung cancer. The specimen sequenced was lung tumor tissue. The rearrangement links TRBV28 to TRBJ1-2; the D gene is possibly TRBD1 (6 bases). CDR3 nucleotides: TGTGCCAGCAGTGCTGATGAGGGGGTAGACTATGGCTACACCTTC. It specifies CASSADEGVDYGYTF.